This T cell receptor (beta chain) was sequenced in a study of T cell responses to AZD1222 COVID-19 vaccine. Study-level results: Among the donors, most were white British and more were female, and clonal diversity was possibly underestimated. Spike-specific TCR breadth rose after two AZD1222 doses, and depth rose as well. The reported proportion of spike-specific TCRs targeting unmutated variant regions was nearly half. It was only after the peak T cell response that any repertoires were sampled.

On this clone itself: Antigen specificity is unknown.

V lost 4 bases and J lost 0, with 14 bases in between. This CDR3 comprises 15 residues. Looked up from germline, CDR1 is SGHRS and CDR2 is YFSETQ. Assay: immunoSEQ multiplex PCR; the TCRdb copy retains only in-frame clones and omits some. The sample holds 120,000 to 150,000 clones, roughly 89% seen once. This receptor was taken from an adult in good health. Sequencing used peripheral blood, obtained on day 0 of AZD1222 vaccination. The V call is TRBV5-1, the J call TRBJ2-7; D is possibly TRBD1 (5 bases). CDR3 nucleotides: TGCGCCAGCAGCCTGGAACAGGTGGCCTCCTACGAGCAGTACTTC. Its protein product is CASSLEQVASYEQYF. Supplemented by reference TRBV5-1 and TRBJ2-7, the full variable domain reads KAGVTQTPRYLIKTRGQQVTLSCSPISGHRSVSWYQQTPGQGLQFLFEYFSETQRNKGNFPGRFSGRQFSNSRSEMNVSTLELGDSALYLCASSLEQVASYEQYFGPGTRLTVT.